A single TCR beta chain is shown here with its context. Its antigen is not known. TCRdb's table, derived via immunoSEQ multiplex PCR, lists solely in-frame clones and lacks some. The sample lists 70,000 to 95,000 clones; 80% to 95% were seen once. The sample originates from a study of cytomegalovirus exposure and HLA in healthy donors. General study points: Across donors, most TCRs were seen rarely, yet some public ones were widespread.

The origin of this receptor is a woman between 25 and 40 years old in good health and CMV-seronegative. What was sequenced was PBMCs.

Written as DNA, the CDR3 is TGTGCCAGCATGTTTTCGAGGAGGCAGGGGGCCACAGATACGCAGTATTTT. This sequence encodes CASMFSRRQGATDTQYF. The V call is TRBV21-1, the J call TRBJ2-3; the D call TRBD1 from the table was never checked on the DNA. TRBV21-1 is noted as a pseudogene. The CDR3 sequence is 17 residues long.